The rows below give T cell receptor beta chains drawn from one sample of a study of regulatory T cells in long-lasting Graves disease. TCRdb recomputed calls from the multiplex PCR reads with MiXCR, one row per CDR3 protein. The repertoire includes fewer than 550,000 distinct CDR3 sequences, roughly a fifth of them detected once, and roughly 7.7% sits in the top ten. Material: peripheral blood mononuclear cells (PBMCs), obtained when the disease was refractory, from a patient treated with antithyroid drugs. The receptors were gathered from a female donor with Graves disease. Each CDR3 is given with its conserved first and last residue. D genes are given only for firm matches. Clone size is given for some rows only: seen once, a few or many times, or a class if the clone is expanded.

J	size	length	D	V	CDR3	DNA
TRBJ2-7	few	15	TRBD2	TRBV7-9	CASSLMGLAGYEQYF	TGTGCCAGCAGCTTAATGGGACTAGCAGGCTACGAGCAGTACTTC
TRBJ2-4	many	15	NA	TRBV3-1	CASSQDPGYQNIQYF	TGTGCCAGCAGCCAAGATCCCGGCTATCAAAACATTCAGTACTTC
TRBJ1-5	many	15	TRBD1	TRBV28	CASTTQGTSNQPQHF	TGTGCCAGCACCACACAGGGGACCAGCAATCAGCCCCAGCATTTT
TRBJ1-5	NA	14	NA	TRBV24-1	CATSKRGHNQPQHF	TGTGCCACCAGTAAGAGGGGTCACAATCAGCCCCAGCATTTT
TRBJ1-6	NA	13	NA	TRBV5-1	CANSIERNSPLHF	TGCGCCAACAGCATAGAACGTAATTCACCCCTCCACTTT
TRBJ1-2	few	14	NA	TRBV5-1	CASSLSTENYGYTF	TGCGCCAGCAGCCTCTCGACAGAGAACTATGGCTACACCTTC
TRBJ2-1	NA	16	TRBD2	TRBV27	CASSRPSGRADNEQFF	TGTGCCAGCAGTCGACCTAGCGGGAGGGCCGACAATGAGCAGTTCTTC
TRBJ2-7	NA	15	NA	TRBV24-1	CATSDHDGSSYEQYF	TGTGCCACCAGTGATCATGACGGGAGCTCCTACGAGCAGTACTTC
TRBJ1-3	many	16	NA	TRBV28	CASSSIGGSSGNTIYF	TGTGCCAGCAGTTCCATCGGCGGGTCTAGTGGAAACACCATATATTTT
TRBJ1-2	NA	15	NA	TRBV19	CASSPGGGIDYGYTF	TGTGCCAGTAGCCCTGGGGGGGGCATTGACTATGGCTACACCTTC
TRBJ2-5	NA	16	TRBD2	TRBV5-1	CASSLVPSGAQETQYF	TGCGCCAGCAGCTTGGTTCCTAGCGGGGCGCAAGAGACCCAGTACTTC
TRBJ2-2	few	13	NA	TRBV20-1	CSASPGFTGELFF	TGCAGTGCTTCCCCGGGCTTCACCGGGGAGCTGTTTTTT
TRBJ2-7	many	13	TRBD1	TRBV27	CASRRQGSYEQYF	TGTGCCAGCAGACGACAGGGATCCTACGAGCAGTACTTC
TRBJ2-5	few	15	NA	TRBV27	CASSLSWAGAETQYF	TGTGCCAGCAGTTTATCGTGGGCAGGGGCGGAGACCCAGTACTTC
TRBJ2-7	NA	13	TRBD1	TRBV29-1	CSVLDRSSYEQYF	TGCAGCGTTTTGGACAGGAGCTCCTACGAGCAGTACTTC
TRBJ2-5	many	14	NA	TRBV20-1	CSARAGSSGETQYF	TGCAGTGCTAGAGCCGGGAGCTCGGGGGAGACCCAGTACTTC
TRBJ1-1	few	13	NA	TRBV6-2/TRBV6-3	CASRDGELAEAFF	TGTGCCAGCAGAGACGGGGAGTTGGCTGAAGCTTTCTTT